Described below is a single T cell receptor (beta chain) sequence and its context. Its specificity is not known. Method: immunoSEQ multiplex PCR; TCRdb's copy keeps in-frame clones and lacks some. The sample consists of fewer than 25,000 clones, roughly 70% of them appearing once. This specimen belongs to a study of cytotoxic CD8 clonotypes in ibrutinib-treated CLL. Turning to the study itself: The taking of response samples occurred after a median roughly 12 months of treatment, with a range of 6 to 36.

This CDR3 comprises 14 residues. Germline V lookup: CDR1 MNHEY, CDR2 SVGAGI. V lost 6 bases, J lost 1 base, and 12 bases lay in between. Findings and caveats of the study: Stable or contracted on treatment, public clonotypes were also uncommon. Investigators sampled sustained-remission and progressing patients at differing times.

This specimen consisted of PBMCs, obtained before ibrutinib treatment. The receptor was isolated from a human donor with chronic lymphocytic leukemia. The chain links TRBV6-5 to TRBJ2-5; D ambiguous. The CDR3 nucleotides read TGTGCCAGCAGCCGCCGCGTGAGCCAAGAGACCCAGTACTTC. Translating it yields CASSRRVSQETQYF.